One and the same sample provided the 25 T cell receptor beta chains below, sequenced in a study of tumor and adjacent non-tumor tissue in lung cancer. RNA was extracted from bulk tissue without any cell sorting. This non-tumor lung sample came from over 3 cm beyond the tumor edge. A modified ARM-PCR protocol with three rounds of nested PCR amplified TCRbeta. MiXCR, applied by TCRdb to the multiplex PCR reads, yields one record per CDR3 protein. The sample has 85,000 to 130,000 distinct CDR3 sequences, about 62% seen once. Sequencing was done on a sample of distant non-tumor lung tissue. These receptors were collected from a man aged 25-40 years with non-small cell lung cancer.

In regard to this clonotype: A much larger clone lies a single base off, so this may be a read error. The gene calls are TRBV4-1 and TRBJ2-7; 9 nucleotides line up with TRBD2. The CDR3 length is 16 residues. Germline trimming cut 1 base from V and 0 bases from J; bases unmatched to any gene: 4. Germline loops: CDR1 MGHRA, CDR2 YSYEKL. The CDR3 bases are TGCGCCAGCAGCCAAGTGGCTAGCGGGGCCTCCTACGAGCAGTACTTC. It encodes CASSQVASGASYEQYF.

Comment on this clonotype: One junction end disagrees with the germline gene, perhaps due to a read error. The J gene is TRBJ2-1, the V gene TRBV6-2 or TRBV6-3, with 12 bases fitting TRBD2. The CDR3 consists of 13 residues. Germline V gene lookup returns CDR1 MNHEY and CDR2 SVGEGT. CDR3 nucleotides: TGTACCAGCAGGACTAGCGGGGACAATGAGAAGTTCTTC. It translates to CTSRTSGDNEKFF.

A remark on this clonotype: In this CDR3 the conserved last residue, phenylalanine or tryptophan, is missing, so a read error is likely. In DNA, the CDR3 is TGTGCCAGCGACAGACAGGGATCCTACGAGCAGTACTCC. Residues: CASDRQGSYEQYS. The chain is built from TRBV6-2 or TRBV6-3 and TRBJ2-7; TRBD1 aligns across 7 bases. Germline lookup yields CDR1 MNHEY and CDR2 SVGEGT. This CDR3 contains 13 residues. With V trimmed by 8 bases and J by 1 base, 5 bases remained unmatched.

The rearrangement joins TRBV4-2 to TRBJ2-5; 12 positions agree with TRBD2. In germline, CDR1 is LGHNA, CDR2 YNFKEQ. J was trimmed by 1 base and V by 7 bases; bases with no gene match: 19. The CDR3 runs 20 residues. CDR3: CASNQGGLLAGGPGQETQYF. CDR3 nucleotide sequence: TGTGCCAGCAACCAGGGGGGATTACTAGCGGGAGGACCTGGCCAAGAGACCCAGTACTTC.

V is TRBV20-1 and J is TRBJ2-1, with 11 bases lining up with TRBD2. This CDR3 is built from 14 residues. Germline assignment: CDR1 DFQATT and CDR2 SNEGSKA (reference sequence). CDR3 DNA: TGCGGTGTCCCTAGCGGGGGGATGAACAATGAGCAGTTCTTC. Amino acid sequence: CGVPSGGMNNEQFF.

This clonotype was picked up one time. Given a much more abundant clone one base away, this may be a read error. V usage is TRBV5-5 and J usage is TRBJ1-1; 7 nucleotides match TRBD1. Germline V CDR1 and CDR2: SGHKS, YYEKEE (reference sequence). The CDR3 length is 13 residues. CDR3 coding DNA: TGTGCCAGCAGCCTCAGGGGGAACACTGAAACTTTCTTT. Translation gives CASSLRGNTETFF.

Many counts were recorded for this clonotype. The chain joins TRBV12-3 or TRBV12-4 to TRBJ2-7; 14 bases are shared with TRBD2. After removal of 4 bases from V and 6 bases from J, the junction contained 5 bases not matched to a gene. CDR3 length: 15 amino acids. DNA of the CDR3: TGTGCCAGCAGTTGGGGACTAGCGGGAGCAGGCGAGCAGTACTTC. As protein: CASSWGLAGAGEQYF.

As to this clonotype: Compared with germline, one end of the junction differs, possibly owing to a read error. The chain has TRBV29-1 and TRBJ2-7; D might be TRBD2 (5 bases). The CDR3 has 12 residues. The germline CDR1 and CDR2 sequences are SQVTM and ANQGSEA. The CDR3 region is CSVDAGVDEQYF. CDR3 sequence (DNA): TGCAGTGTTGATGCCGGGGTGGACGAGCAGTACTTC.

This clonotype was detected many times. The gene calls are TRBV12-3 or TRBV12-4 and TRBJ2-5; TRBD1 aligns across 7 bases. V dropped 2 bases and J dropped 5; count of bases not matched to a gene: 8. The length of the CDR3 is 15 residues. Here the CDR3 reads CASSLRGGVGETQYF. CDR3 DNA: TGTGCCAGCAGTTTACGAGGGGGCGTAGGGGAGACCCAGTACTTC.

This clonotype was detected only a few times. Given a much more abundant clone one base away, this may be a read error. This chain joins TRBV20-1 and TRBJ1-3; D may be TRBD1 (5 bases). Trimming shortened V by 3 bases and J by 0 bases, and 6 bases separated the two germline ends. Germline-derived CDR1 and CDR2 are DFQATT and SNEGSKA (reference sequence). This CDR3 region has 13 residues. CDR3 bases: TGCAGTGCTAGGGGGGTCTCTGGAAACACCATATATTTT. It is translated as CSARGVSGNTIYF.

On this clonotype itself: The junction does not match germline at one end; this may be a read error. V is TRBV11-2 and J is TRBJ2-3; TRBD2 matches 10 bases. The CDR3 is made up of 17 amino acids. Germline values: CDR1 SGHAT, CDR2 FQNNGV. This CDR3 reads CVSSLEATSGGTDTQYF. The CDR3 nucleotides read TGTGTCAGCAGCTTAGAGGCCACTAGCGGGGGCACAGATACGCAGTATTTT.

As concerns this clonotype: Mismatch with germline at one junction end may stem from a read error. This chain joins TRBV16 and TRBJ2-1; 13 nucleotides align to TRBD2. Germline V gene data show CDR1 as KGHSY and CDR2 as FQNENV. This CDR3 spans 17 amino acids. The CDR3 DNA sequence: TGTGCCATCAGCCAAGCAGAACTAGCGGGGGGGGGCCATGAGCAGTTCTTC. It specifies CAISQAELAGGGHEQFF. Drawing the rest from reference TRBV16 and TRBJ2-1, the complete variable domain is GEEVAQTPKHLVRGEGQKAKLYCAPIKGHSYVFWYQQVLKNEFKFLISFQNENVFDETGMPKERFSAKCLPNSPCSLEIQATKLEDSAVYFCAISQAELAGGGHEQFFGPGTRLTVL.

Comments on this clonotype: One end of the junction varies from germline; a read error may be responsible. The gene calls are TRBV12-3 or TRBV12-4 and TRBJ2-7; no firm D call. The CDR3 length is 14 residues. CDR3 nucleotides: TGTGCCAGCAGTCTGGTACTCAGCTCCTATGAGCAGTACTTC. Translating it yields CASSLVLSSYEQYF.

For this clonotype: This may be a read error, as it is one base from a much larger clone. This chain links TRBV20-1 with TRBJ2-7, with D perhaps TRBD2 (6 bases). Germline values: CDR1 DFQATT, CDR2 SNEGSKA (reference sequence). The V end was cut by 5 bases, the J end by 7 bases, with 15 bases between. The CDR3 has 12 residues. The CDR3 DNA is TGCAGTGCTTATCTCGGAGGAGGGGAGCAGTACTTC. Residues: CSAYLGGGEQYF.

This clonotype was counted only a few times. Being one base from a much bigger clone, this may be a read error. The gene calls are TRBV20-1 and TRBJ2-5; tentative D call: TRBD2 (5 bases). CDR3 length equals 13 residues. Germline CDR1 is DFQATT and CDR2 is SNEGSKA (reference sequence). In DNA, the CDR3 is TGCAGTACTAGAAGGGTTTCTCAAGAGACCCAGTACTTC. This encodes CSTRRVSQETQYF.

The CDR3 nucleotides read TGCATCAGCAGCTTGGGACCGGCTAATGAGCAGTTCTTC. Amino acid sequence: CISSLGPANEQFF. The chain links TRBV5-1 to TRBJ2-1; D may match TRBD1 or TRBD2 (5 bases each). The CDR3 loop spans 13 amino acids. Germline V CDR1 and CDR2: SGHRS, YFSETQ.

Relative to its sample, this clonotype is medium-sized. The V and J genes are TRBV4-3 and TRBJ2-1; D is uncertain. This CDR3 region has 15 residues. Trimming left V 0 bases short and J 0 bases short, with 6 bases between. The germline gives CDR1 LGHNA, CDR2 YSLEER. The CDR3 DNA sequence: TGCGCCAGCAGCCAAGACAGTTCCTCCTACAATGAGCAGTTCTTC. Translation: CASSQDSSSYNEQFF.

As concerns this clonotype: The junction shows a germline mismatch at one end, possibly a read error. The V gene is TRBV20-1, the J gene TRBJ2-7, with D perhaps being TRBD1 or TRBD2 (5 bases each). The germline CDR1 and CDR2 sequences are DFQATT and SNEGSKA (reference sequence). The CDR3 spans 15 residues. CDR3 region: CSAAGTSGGAYEHYF. The CDR3 nucleotides read TGCAGCGCAGCCGGGACCAGCGGTGGAGCCTACGAGCACTACTTC.

On this clonotype: The junction departs from germline at one end; a sequencing error may be responsible. The chain joins TRBV10-3 to TRBJ1-1; D unclear. Germline CDR1 reads ENHRY; CDR2 reads SYGVKD. CDR3 size: 11 residues. The CDR3 sequence: CAISGCTETFF. In nucleotides, the CDR3 is TGTGCCATCAGTGGTTGCACTGAAACTTTCTTT.

Of note for this clonotype: One junction end disagrees with the germline gene, perhaps due to a read error. The gene calls are TRBV20-1 and TRBJ1-5; D is uncertain. Germline V gives CDR1 DFQATT, CDR2 SNEGSKA (reference sequence). The CDR3 has 14 residues. The CDR3 loop reads CSAGDSNGYQPQHF. The CDR3 DNA reads TGCAGTGCTGGAGATTCGAACGGTTATCAGCCCCAGCATTTT.

Concerning this clonotype itself: Its ends do not fully match the called genes, so a read error is possible. The V call is TRBV6-1, the J call TRBJ2-1; weak D call: TRBD2 (6 bases). Germline V CDR1 and CDR2: MNHNS, SASEGT. The length of the CDR3 is 12 residues. CDR3 DNA sequence: TGCGCCAGCAGTGTGGGCGGGGAAGAGCAGTTCTTC. This sequence encodes CASSVGGEEQFF.

The chain carries TRBV20-1 and TRBJ1-5; no clear D. The CDR3 runs 14 residues. V was shortened by 3 bases and J by 5 bases, with 14 bases between the two germline ends. Germline CDR1 DFQATT, CDR2 SNEGSKA (reference sequence). The CDR3 DNA reads TGCAGTGCTAGGGAAGGGCAGGACTATCAGCCCCAGCATTTT. It codes for CSAREGQDYQPQHF.

This clonotype was seen a few times. The germline gene is not matched at one end of the junction; a read error may be the cause. The J gene is TRBJ2-2, the V gene TRBV20-1, with D possibly being TRBD1 or TRBD2 (5 bases each). Germline loops: CDR1 DFQATT, CDR2 SNEGSKA (reference sequence). The CDR3 totals 16 residues. CDR3: CSARDLRGYWDGELFF. The CDR3 DNA is TGCAGTGCTAGAGATCTTCGGGGCTACTGGGACGGGGAGTTGTTTTTT.

The chain is built from TRBV11-1 and TRBJ2-2; D possibly corresponds to TRBD1 (6 bases). V was pared by 6 bases and J by 5 bases, with 16 bases between. This CDR3 comprises 15 residues. Germline V CDR1 and CDR2: SGHAT, FQDESV (reference sequence). CDR3 in amino acids: CASSFTVTGTGELFF. CDR3 nucleotide sequence: TGTGCCAGCAGTTTTACCGTGACAGGAACCGGGGAGCTGTTTTTT. Full variable domain (outside the CDR3, taken from reference TRBV11-1 and TRBJ2-2): EAEVAQSPRYKITEKSQAVAFWCDPISGHATLYWYRQILGQGPELLVQFQDESVVDDSQLPKDRFSAERLKGVDSTLKIQPAELGDSAMYLCASSFTVTGTGELFFGEGSRLTVL.

On this clonotype: Being one base from a much bigger clone, this may be a read error. V and J are TRBV5-1 and TRBJ1-6, with TRBD1 matching over 7 bases. The CDR3 totals 15 residues. From germline, CDR1 is SGHRS and CDR2 YFSETQ. The CDR3 DNA is TGCGCCAGCAGCCCATCTACAGGGGATAATTTACCCCTCCACTTT. Translating it yields CASSPSTGDNLPLHF.